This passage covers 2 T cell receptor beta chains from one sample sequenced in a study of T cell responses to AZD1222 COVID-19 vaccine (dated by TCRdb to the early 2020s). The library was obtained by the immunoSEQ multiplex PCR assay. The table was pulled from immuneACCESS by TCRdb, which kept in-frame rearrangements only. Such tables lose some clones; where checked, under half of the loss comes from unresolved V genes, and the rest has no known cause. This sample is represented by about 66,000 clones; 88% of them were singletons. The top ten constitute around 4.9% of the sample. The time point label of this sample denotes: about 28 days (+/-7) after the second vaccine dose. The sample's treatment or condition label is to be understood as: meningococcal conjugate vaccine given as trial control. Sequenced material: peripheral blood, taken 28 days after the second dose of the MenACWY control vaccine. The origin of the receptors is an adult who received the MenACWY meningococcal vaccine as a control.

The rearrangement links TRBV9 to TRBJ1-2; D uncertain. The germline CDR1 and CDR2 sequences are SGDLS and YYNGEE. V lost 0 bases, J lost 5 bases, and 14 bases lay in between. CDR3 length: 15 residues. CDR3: CASSVDAGGSYGYTF. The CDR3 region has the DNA TGTGCCAGCAGCGTAGACGCGGGAGGGTCGTATGGCTACACCTTC.

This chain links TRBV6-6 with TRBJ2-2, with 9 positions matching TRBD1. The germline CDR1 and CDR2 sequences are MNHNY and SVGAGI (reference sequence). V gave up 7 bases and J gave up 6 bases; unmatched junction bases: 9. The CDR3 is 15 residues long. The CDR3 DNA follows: TGTGCCAGCACCTTGATACAGGGGGCTCCCGGGGAGCTGTTTTTT. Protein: CASTLIQGAPGELFF.